This T cell receptor beta chain was observed in a study of blood T cell repertoires in COVID-19. Study as a whole: From the United States, Italy and Spain came samples of acute and convalescent COVID-19. Nucleic acid was either cDNA or gDNA, and it came from T cells, B-cell-depleted T cells, or PBMCs.

CDR1 and CDR2 (germline): LNHDA, SQIVND (reference sequence). Trimming removed 4 bases from V and 3 bases from J; junction bases left unmatched: 7. CDR3 size: 16 residues. Profiled with immunoSEQ multiplex PCR; TCRdb holds only in-frame clones, not every one. Among fewer than 350,000 clones, about nine tenths were seen once, and the ten largest hold 4.5% to 6.5%. Recovery meant two consecutive negative NP/OP PCR tests, professional clearance, or resolved symptoms. The TCR was taken from a man between 60 and 75 years old who had recovered from COVID-19. Input material: PBMCs or T cells enriched from blood (not recorded which). The V call is TRBV19, the J call TRBJ2-1; 9 bases line up with TRBD1. The CDR3 DNA reads TGTGCCAGTAGTACCCGGACAGGGGTGGTCTACAATGAGCAGTTCTTC. This sequence encodes CASSTRTGVVYNEQFF.